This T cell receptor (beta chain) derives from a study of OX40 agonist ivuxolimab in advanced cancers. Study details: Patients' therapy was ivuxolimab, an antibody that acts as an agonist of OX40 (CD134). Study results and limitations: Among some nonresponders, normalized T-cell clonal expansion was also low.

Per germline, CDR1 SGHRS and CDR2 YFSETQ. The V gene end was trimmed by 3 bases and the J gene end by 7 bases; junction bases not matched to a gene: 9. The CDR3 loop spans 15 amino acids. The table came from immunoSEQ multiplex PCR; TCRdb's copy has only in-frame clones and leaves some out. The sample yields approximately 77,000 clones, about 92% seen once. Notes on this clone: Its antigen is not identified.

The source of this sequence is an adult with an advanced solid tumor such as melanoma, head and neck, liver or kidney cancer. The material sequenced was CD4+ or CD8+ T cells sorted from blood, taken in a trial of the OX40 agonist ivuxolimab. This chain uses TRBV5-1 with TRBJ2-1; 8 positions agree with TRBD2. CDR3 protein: CASSSGLVSQNEQFF. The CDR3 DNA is TGCGCCAGCAGCTCGGGACTAGTTAGTCAGAATGAGCAGTTCTTC. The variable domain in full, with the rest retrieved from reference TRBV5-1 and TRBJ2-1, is KAGVTQTPRYLIKTRGQQVTLSCSPISGHRSVSWYQQTPGQGLQFLFEYFSETQRNKGNFPGRFSGRQFSNSRSEMNVSTLELGDSALYLCASSSGLVSQNEQFFGPGTRLTVL.